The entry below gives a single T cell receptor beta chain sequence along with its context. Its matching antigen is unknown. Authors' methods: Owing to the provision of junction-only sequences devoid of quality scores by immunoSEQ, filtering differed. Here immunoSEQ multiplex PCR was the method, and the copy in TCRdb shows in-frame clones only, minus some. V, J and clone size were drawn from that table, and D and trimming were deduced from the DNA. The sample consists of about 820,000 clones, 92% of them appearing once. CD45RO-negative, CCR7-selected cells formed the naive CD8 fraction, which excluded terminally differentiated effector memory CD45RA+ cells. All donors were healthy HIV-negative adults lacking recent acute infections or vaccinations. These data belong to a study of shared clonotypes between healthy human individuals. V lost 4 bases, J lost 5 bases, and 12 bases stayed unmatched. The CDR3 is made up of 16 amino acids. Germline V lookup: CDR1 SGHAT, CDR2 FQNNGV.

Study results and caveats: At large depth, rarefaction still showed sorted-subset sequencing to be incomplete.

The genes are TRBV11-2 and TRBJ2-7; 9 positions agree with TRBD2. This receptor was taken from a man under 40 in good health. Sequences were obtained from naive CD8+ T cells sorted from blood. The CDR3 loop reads CASSSEGGLAGDEQYF. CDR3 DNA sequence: TGTGCCAGCAGCTCCGAGGGGGGATTAGCGGGAGACGAGCAGTACTTC.